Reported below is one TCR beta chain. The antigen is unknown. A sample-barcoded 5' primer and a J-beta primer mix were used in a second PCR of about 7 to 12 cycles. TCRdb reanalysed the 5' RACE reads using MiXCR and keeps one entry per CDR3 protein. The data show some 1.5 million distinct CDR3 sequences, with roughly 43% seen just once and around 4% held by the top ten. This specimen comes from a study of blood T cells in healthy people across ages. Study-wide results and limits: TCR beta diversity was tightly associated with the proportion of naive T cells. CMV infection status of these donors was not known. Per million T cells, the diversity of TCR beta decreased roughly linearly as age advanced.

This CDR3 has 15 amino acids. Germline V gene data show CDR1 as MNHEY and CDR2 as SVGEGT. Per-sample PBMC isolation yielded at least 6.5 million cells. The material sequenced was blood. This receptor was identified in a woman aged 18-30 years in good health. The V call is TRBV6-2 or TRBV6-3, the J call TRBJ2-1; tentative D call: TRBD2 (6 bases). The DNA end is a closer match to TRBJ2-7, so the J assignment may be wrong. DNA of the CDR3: TGTGCCAGCAGACCCGGGACTCTACCCTACAATGAGCAGTACTTC. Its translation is CASRPGTLPYNEQYF.